This T cell receptor (beta chain) stems from a study of T cell clonality in common variable immunodeficiency. V was pared by 1 base and J by 0 bases, with 9 bases of the junction left unmatched. The CDR3 is made up of 18 amino acids. Germline CDR1 reads DFQATT; CDR2 reads SNEGSKA (reference sequence). This clone was observed many times. The read stops 3 residues short of the end of the CDR3; the missing end is completed from the germline J gene. TCRdb's copy holds only in-frame clones and misses some; the assay was immunoSEQ multiplex PCR. This sample has approximately 44,000 clones, each found more than once.

The TCR was taken from a person between 18 and 75 years old in good health. The V gene is TRBV20-1, the J gene TRBJ2-2; 9 bases match TRBD2. Sequenced input: peripheral blood mononuclear cells. The sequenced CDR3 bases are TGCAGTGCTAGAGCCATTCCACTAGCGGGCGCGAACACCGGGGAG. It codes for CSARAIPLAGANTGE. The full CDR3 sequence reads CSARAIPLAGANTGELFF.